What follows are 17 T cell receptor beta chains derived from one specimen sequenced in a study of T cell responses to AZD1222 COVID-19 vaccine. The protocol was immunoSEQ multiplex PCR, while the TCRdb copy is restricted to in-frame clones and leaves out a portion. The table has 150,000 to 200,000 clones, less than 95% seen once. Sequences were derived from peripheral blood, sampled on day 0 of AZD1222 vaccination. The receptors here all came from an adult in good health.

The genes are TRBV18 and TRBJ1-3; D possibly corresponds to TRBD1 (5 bases). This CDR3 has 17 residues. Germline-derived CDR1 and CDR2 are KGHSH and LQKENI. V lost 3 bases and J lost 0, with 15 bases in between. CDR3 nucleotides: TGTGCCAGCTCACCTATCGCGGGGAGGGGCTCTGGAAACACCATATATTTT. Its protein is CASSPIAGRGSGNTIYF.

The CDR3 DNA reads as TGTGCCAGCAGTCGCGCAGATTTAAGCTCCTACGAGCAGTACTTC. Translation gives CASSRADLSSYEQYF. This chain joins TRBV6-2 or TRBV6-3 and TRBJ2-7; D uncertain. CDR1 MNHEY and CDR2 SVGEGT come from the germline V gene. Trimming took off 5 bases at V and 0 bases at J, with 14 bases between the two ends. This CDR3 has 15 residues.

The chain joins TRBV5-4 to TRBJ1-1, with a weak D call TRBD1 (5 bases). This CDR3 spans 16 amino acids. CDR1 is SGHNT and CDR2 is YYREEE in the germline V gene (reference sequence). Trimming cost V 0 bases and J 1 base, with 13 bases left between them. The CDR3 nucleotides read TGTGCCAGCAGCTTGGGCGGGGCCGGACCGAACACTGAAGCTTTCTTT. Protein: CASSLGGAGPNTEAFF. The entire variable domain, with the rest obtained from reference TRBV5-4 and TRBJ1-1, is as follows: ETGVTQSPTHLIKTRGQQVTLRCSSQSGHNTVSWYQQALGQGPQFIFQYYREEENGRGNFPPRFSGLQFPNYSSELNVNALELDDSALYLCASSLGGAGPNTEAFFGQGTRLTVV.

The genes are TRBV18 and TRBJ1-1, with a tentative D call TRBD1 (5 bases). The V end lost 4 bases, the J end lost 2 bases, and 11 bases lay between the germline ends. Per the germline V gene, CDR1 is KGHSH and CDR2 is LQKENI. The CDR3 totals 14 residues. This chain's CDR3 is CASSLGAANTEAFF. DNA for the CDR3: TGTGCCAGCTCACTTGGGGCGGCAAACACTGAAGCTTTCTTT.

The chain links TRBV24-1 to TRBJ1-1; TRBD1 is a possible D gene (5 bases). The CDR3 extends over 13 amino acids. Per the germline V gene, CDR1 is KGHDR and CDR2 is SFDVKD. Trimming left V 8 bases short and J 4 bases short, with 13 bases between. CDR3 protein: CATMQGAGTEAFF. The CDR3 coding sequence is TGTGCCACCATGCAGGGTGCCGGCACTGAAGCTTTCTTT.

The chain has TRBV4-1 and TRBJ1-1; 12 positions match TRBD1. This CDR3 comprises 16 residues. The ends lost 3 bases at V and 7 bases at J; junction bases unmatched: 9. Germline loops: CDR1 MGHRA, CDR2 YSYEKL. In nucleotides, the CDR3 is TGCGCCAGCAGCCATACCCGGGACAGGGGGCCTGATGAAGCTTTCTTT. This gives the protein CASSHTRDRGPDEAFF.

This rearrangement joins TRBV30 to TRBJ1-1; no reliable D call. Trimming removed 4 bases from V and 11 bases from J, with 11 bases in between. The germline gives CDR1 GTSNPN, CDR2 SVGIG (reference sequence). The CDR3 spans 10 residues. CDR3 protein: CAWKRLGAFF. In DNA form, the CDR3 reads TGTGCCTGGAAAAGGTTAGGGGCTTTCTTT.

CDR3 DNA: TGTGCCAGCAGCTTAGGCGGGACTAGCGGGAGCGATACGCAGTATTTT. Protein sequence: CASSLGGTSGSDTQYF. The chain is built from TRBV11-3 and TRBJ2-3; 14 bases fit TRBD2. The CDR3 totals 16 residues. The V and J ends lost 1 base and 6 bases, in that order; junction bases with no gene match: 3. Germline lookup yields CDR1 SGHNT and CDR2 YENEEA.

The CDR3 is CASGLVLGGKNTGELFF. CDR3 bases: TGTGCTAGTGGTTTGGTACTTGGAGGGAAAAACACCGGGGAGCTGTTTTTT. The chain employs TRBV12-5 and TRBJ2-2; TRBD2 is a possible D gene (6 bases). The CDR3 has 17 amino acids. Trimming took off 0 bases at V and 2 bases at J, with 13 bases between the two ends. In germline, CDR1 is LGHNT, CDR2 FRNRAP.

With respect to this clone: The same CDR3 also results from other DNA sequences found in this sample. This chain links TRBV9 with TRBJ1-2; D is undetermined. The germline CDR1 and CDR2 sequences are SGDLS and YYNGEE. V was trimmed by 0 bases and J by 1 base, leaving 7 bases between them. This CDR3 region has 14 residues. In nucleotides, the CDR3 is TGTGCCAGCAGCGTAGTGGGAGGTAACTATGGCTACACCTTC. Protein sequence: CASSVVGGNYGYTF.

The V and J genes are TRBV10-3 and TRBJ1-5; D may be TRBD1 (5 bases). The V end lost 5 bases, the J end lost 6 bases, and 11 bases lay between the germline ends. The CDR3 loop spans 13 amino acids. Per the germline V gene, CDR1 is ENHRY and CDR2 is SYGVKD. The CDR3 loop is CAISPGIGQPQHF. The CDR3 nucleotides read TGTGCCATCAGTCCAGGGATAGGTCAGCCCCAGCATTTT.

This chain links TRBV5-1 with TRBJ1-1; D gene ambiguous. The V end was cut by 2 bases, the J end by 1 base, with 6 bases between. CDR1 is SGHRS and CDR2 is YFSETQ in the germline V gene. This CDR3 has 13 residues. The CDR3 sequence is CASSFLQNTEAFF. The CDR3 DNA sequence: TGCGCCAGCAGCTTTCTACAGAACACTGAAGCTTTCTTT.

V usage is TRBV10-2 and J usage is TRBJ1-2; D may be TRBD1 (5 bases). Germline values: CDR1 WSHSY, CDR2 SAAADI. The CDR3 extends over 17 amino acids. The V gene lost 0 bases and the J gene lost 7 bases, with 21 bases spanning the gap. The CDR3 region is CASSESSFLGGSGGYTF. The CDR3 DNA reads as TGCGCCAGCAGTGAGTCGTCGTTTTTGGGGGGAAGTGGTGGCTACACCTTC.

The rearrangement uses TRBV29-1 and TRBJ2-1, with D uncertain. This CDR3 region has 12 residues. Germline V gene sequence: CDR1 SQVTM, CDR2 ANQGSEA. Trimming took 7 bases from V and 4 from J, leaving 11 bases between them. CDR3 region: CSGLGNYNEQFF. CDR3 DNA sequence: TGCAGCGGGTTGGGGAATTACAATGAGCAGTTCTTC.

This clone was detected once. The J gene is TRBJ2-7, the V gene TRBV28; a weak D match, TRBD1 (6 bases). The CDR3 has 13 residues. Trimming removed 6 bases from V and 0 bases from J, with 9 bases in between. Germline V gene sequence: CDR1 MDHEN, CDR2 SYDVKM. CDR3 protein: CASSGQSSYEQYF. CDR3 coding DNA: TGTGCCAGCAGCGGACAGAGCTCCTACGAGCAGTACTTC.

J is TRBJ1-2 and V is TRBV7-9, with no clear D. Germline V CDR1 and CDR2: SEHNR, FQNEAQ (reference sequence). CDR3 size: 11 residues. The V and J ends lost 6 bases and 4 bases respectively, with 6 bases between them. In DNA form, the CDR3 reads TGTGCCAGCAGTCCCCTCTATGGCTACACCTTC. Its translation: CASSPLYGYTF.

V and J are TRBV27 and TRBJ2-1, with D unresolved. The CDR3 extends over 16 amino acids. Per the germline V gene, CDR1 is MNHEY and CDR2 is SMNVEV (reference sequence). The germline V and J ends were trimmed by 3 bases and 0 bases, with 12 bases remaining between them. The CDR3 nucleotides are TGTGCCAGCAGTTTGAGGCACTCTAGCTCCTACAATGAGCAGTTCTTC. Its translation: CASSLRHSSSYNEQFF.